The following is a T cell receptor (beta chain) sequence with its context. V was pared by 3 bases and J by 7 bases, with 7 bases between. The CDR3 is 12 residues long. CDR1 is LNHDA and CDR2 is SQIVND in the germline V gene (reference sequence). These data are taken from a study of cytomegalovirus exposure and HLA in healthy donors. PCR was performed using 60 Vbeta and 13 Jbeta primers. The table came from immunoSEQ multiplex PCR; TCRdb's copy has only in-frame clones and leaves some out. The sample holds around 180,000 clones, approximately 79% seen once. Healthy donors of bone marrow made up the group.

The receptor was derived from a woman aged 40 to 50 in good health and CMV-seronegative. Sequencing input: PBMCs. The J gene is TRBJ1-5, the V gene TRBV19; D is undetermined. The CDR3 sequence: CASSIPKQPQHF. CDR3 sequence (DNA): TGTGCCAGTAGTATTCCTAAGCAGCCCCAGCATTTT.